The rows below give T cell receptor beta chains drawn from one sample of a study of response to subunit inactivated influenza vaccine. In TCRdb, the RT-PCR reads were re-called with MiXCR into one record per CDR3 protein. Altogether 530,000 or so distinct CDR3 sequences are present, 10% to 15% being singletons, with the ten largest covering roughly 10%. The starting material was PBMCs from blood, obtained on the day of vaccination. These receptors originate from a man between 50 and 59 years old who received an inactivated influenza vaccine. The CDR3 runs from the conserved cysteine through the conserved F or W. The D gene is left open where the match is weak. Not every row has a clone size; where given, it reads once, few, many or a size class.

15	TRBV6-5	TRBD2	TRBJ2-3	few	CASSYVQRGEETQYF	TGTGCCAGCAGTTACGTGCAGCGGGGGGAAGAGACGCAGTATTTT
17	TRBV6-1	TRBD2	TRBJ2-3	once	CATSERSASGLTDTQYF	TGTGCCACCAGTGAACGGTCGGCTAGCGGACTCACAGATACGCAGTATTTT
14	TRBV30	-	TRBJ1-1	few	CAWSPGPMNTEAFF	TGTGCCTGGAGTCCAGGCCCCATGAACACTGAAGCTTTCTTT
14	TRBV18	-	TRBJ2-2	-	CASSPSVYTGELFF	TGTGCCAGCTCACCTAGCGTATACACCGGGGAGCTGTTTTTT
16	TRBV27	-	TRBJ2-2	few	CASSPRGVAATGELFF	TGTGCCAGCAGTCCCCGAGGGGTAGCAGCTACCGGGGAGCTGTTTTTT
17	TRBV5-6	TRBD2	TRBJ2-1	-	CASSLAILAGVQDEQFF	TGTGCCAGCAGCTTGGCCATCCTAGCGGGAGTACAAGATGAGCAGTTCTTC
12	TRBV5-5	-	TRBJ2-1	many	CASYNYQDYPFF	TGTGCCAGCTACAATTACCAGGACTATCCGTTCTTC
16	TRBV5-4	TRBD1	TRBJ2-2	-	CASSLYGTGRTGELFF	TGTGCCAGCAGCTTGTACGGGACAGGGCGGACCGGGGAGCTGTTTTTT
17	TRBV5-4	TRBD2	TRBJ2-5	-	CASSPGTSGGARETQYF	TGTGCCAGCAGCCCCGGGACTAGCGGGGGGGCAAGAGAGACCCAGTACTTC
14	TRBV6-2/TRBV6-3	TRBD2	TRBJ2-1	few	CASIGREGRAEQFF	TGTGCCAGCATCGGGCGGGAGGGCCGCGCTGAGCAGTTCTTC
17	TRBV6-5	-	TRBJ1-5	few	CASSYRRGGGNNQPQHF	TGTGCCAGCAGTTACCGACGGGGGGGCGGAAACAATCAGCCCCAGCATTTT
16	TRBV18	-	TRBJ2-3	few	CASSPRVGGATDTQYF	TGTGCCAGCTCACCTCGGGTTGGCGGGGCTACAGATACGCAGTATTTT
12	TRBV6-2/TRBV6-3	-	TRBJ2-1	few	CASSYWPNEQFF	TGTGCCAGCAGTTACTGGCCGAATGAGCAGTTCTTC
16	TRBV15	-	TRBJ1-2	-	CATSGEVRRLNYGYTF	TGTGCCACCAGCGGCGAGGTGAGACGGCTCAACTATGGCTACACCTTC
14	TRBV28	TRBD2	TRBJ2-7	-	CASSLPSGTYEQYF	TGTGCCAGCAGTTTACCTAGCGGGACCTACGAGCAGTACTTC
15	TRBV20-1	-	TRBJ2-7	many	CSANEWAVSSYEQYF	TGCAGTGCTAACGAATGGGCGGTGAGCTCCTACGAGCAGTACTTC
16	TRBV3-1	-	TRBJ1-2	few	CASSLWGREDRYGYTF	TGTGCCAGCAGCCTATGGGGAAGGGAGGATCGGTATGGCTACACCTTC
16	TRBV5-1	TRBD1	TRBJ1-1	few	CASTGQNFRMATEAFF	TGCGCCAGCACGGGACAGAACTTCCGAATGGCCACTGAAGCTTTCTTT
14	TRBV11-2	-	TRBJ2-2	many	CASSSRVKTGELFF	TGTGCCAGCAGCTCCCGCGTGAAAACCGGGGAGCTGTTTTTT
14	TRBV7-6	-	TRBJ2-3	-	CASSPGTFADTQYF	TGTGCCAGCAGCCCCGGGACTTTCGCAGATACGCAGTATTTT
16	TRBV7-2	-	TRBJ2-4	few	CASSLGGGLAKNIQYF	TGTGCCAGCAGCTTAGGGGGGGGCCTCGCCAAAAACATTCAGTACTTC
15	TRBV6-2/TRBV6-3	-	TRBJ2-5	-	CASSYSVTREETQYF	TGTGCCAGCAGTTACTCGGTGACTAGAGAAGAGACCCAGTACTTC
14	TRBV2	-	TRBJ2-7	few	CASSPYGALNEQYF	TGTGCCAGCTCTCCCTATGGGGCCTTAAACGAGCAGTACTTC
16	TRBV6-1	-	TRBJ2-5	few	CASSQIFRGGRETQYF	TGTGCCAGCAGCCAGATCTTCAGGGGTGGAAGAGAGACCCAGTACTTC
15	TRBV7-9	-	TRBJ2-2	-	CASSLRDTRSGELFF	TGTGCCAGCAGCCTCCGGGACACTCGTTCCGGGGAGCTGTTTTTT
15	TRBV30	-	TRBJ2-7	-	CAWRGLDGLRNEQYF	TGTGCCTGGAGGGGACTCGACGGGCTAAGGAACGAGCAGTACTTC
16	TRBV5-6	-	TRBJ2-3	-	CASSLGATRRTDTQYF	TGTGCCAGCAGCTTGGGGGCAACTCGGCGCACAGATACGCAGTATTTT
16	TRBV6-1	TRBD1	TRBJ1-2	-	CASRSTGTGVYYGYTF	TGTGCCAGCAGATCGACCGGGACAGGGGTCTACTATGGCTACACCTTC
15	TRBV12-3/TRBV12-4	-	TRBJ2-2	-	CASRVGVANTGELFF	TGTGCCAGCAGGGTGGGAGTAGCGAACACCGGGGAGCTGTTTTTT
15	TRBV3-1	TRBD2	TRBJ2-3	many	CASHAGAYPTDTQYF	TGTGCCAGCCATGCGGGAGCGTACCCCACAGATACGCAGTATTTT
16	TRBV4-2	TRBD1	TRBJ1-1	few	CASSQDQDRVNTEAFF	TGTGCCAGCAGCCAAGATCAGGACAGGGTGAACACTGAAGCTTTCTTT
13	TRBV18	-	TRBJ1-2	few	CASSPPTRDGYTF	TGTGCCAGCTCACCACCGACCCGGGACGGCTACACCTTC
15	TRBV7-2	TRBD2	TRBJ2-1	many	CASNRRPGGINEQFF	TGTGCCAGCAACCGAAGACCGGGAGGAATAAATGAGCAGTTCTTC
15	TRBV7-2	-	TRBJ1-5	-	CASSLRQGYNQPQHF	TGTGCCAGCAGCTTACGGCAGGGATACAATCAGCCCCAGCATTTT
15	TRBV9	-	TRBJ2-1	many	CASSEGLTTYNEQFF	TGTGCCAGCAGCGAAGGATTGACAACCTACAATGAGCAGTTCTTC
14	TRBV5-1	TRBD1	TRBJ2-7	few	CASSPGTGIGEQYF	TGCGCCAGCAGCCCCGGGACAGGGATCGGGGAGCAGTACTTC
13	TRBV29-1	TRBD2	TRBJ2-7	few	CSVPGGASYEQYF	TGCAGCGTCCCGGGGGGGGCCAGCTACGAGCAGTACTTC
17	TRBV5-1	-	TRBJ2-3	-	CASSLGTGTSEPDTQYF	TGCGCCAGCAGCTTGGGGACCGGGACGTCGGAACCAGATACGCAGTATTTT
16	TRBV18	TRBD2	TRBJ2-1	-	CASSPPTGGWNNEQFF	TGTGCCAGCTCACCACCGACGGGAGGTTGGAACAATGAGCAGTTCTTC
15	TRBV7-2	-	TRBJ2-5	-	CASSWIRMSGETQYF	TGTGCCAGCAGCTGGATCCGAATGAGCGGGGAGACCCAGTACTTC
14	TRBV7-9	-	TRBJ1-2	-	CASSERTAADDYTF	TGTGCCAGCAGCGAGAGGACAGCTGCGGATGACTACACCTTC
13	TRBV5-1	TRBD2	TRBJ2-2	few	CASTLAGSGELFF	TGCGCCAGCACCCTAGCGGGATCCGGGGAGCTGTTTTTT
15	TRBV20-1	-	TRBJ2-5	many	CSARAPLGPQETQYF	TGCAGTGCTAGGGCCCCGCTGGGTCCACAAGAGACCCAGTACTTC
16	TRBV4-2	-	TRBJ2-5	few	CASSQVGQGRQETQYF	TGTGCCAGCAGCCAAGTAGGGCAGGGGAGGCAAGAGACCCAGTACTTC
15	TRBV12-3/TRBV12-4	-	TRBJ2-1	many	CASSLRDFSYNEQFF	TGTGCCAGCAGTTTACGGGACTTCAGCTACAATGAGCAGTTCTTC